These 19 T cell receptor beta chains were sequenced from one sample in a study of identical twins. TCRdb analysed the 5' RACE reads with MiXCR anew, one entry per CDR3 protein. The repertoire includes under 900,000 distinct CDR3 sequences, approximately 13% of them detected once, and around 1.5% sits in the top ten. The data were also submitted as part of a second study, on yellow fever vaccine responses in identical twins.

Sequenced: PBMCs. These TCRs come from a woman younger than 30 in good health.

This clonotype was picked up many times. V gene TRBV24-1 combines with J gene TRBJ2-1; D unclear. The germline V and J ends were trimmed by 5 bases and 6 bases, with 10 bases remaining between them. This CDR3 is built from 13 residues. The germline V gene has CDR1 KGHDR and CDR2 SFDVKD. This chain's CDR3 is CATSGAGVNEQFF. CDR3 bases: TGTGCCACCAGTGGAGCTGGGGTCAATGAGCAGTTCTTC.

This clonotype was counted only a few times. This CDR3 reads CSVESSLEQYF. In nucleotides, the CDR3 is TGCAGCGTTGAAAGCTCCCTCGAGCAGTACTTC. J is TRBJ2-7 and V is TRBV29-1; D is uncertain. This CDR3 contains 11 residues. Germline loops: CDR1 SQVTM, CDR2 ANQGSEA. V gave up 2 bases and J gave up 6 bases, with 8 bases separating them.

This clonotype was detected ten times or more. V is TRBV6-1 and J is TRBJ1-3, with no clear D. Trimming removed 6 bases from V and 2 bases from J, with 14 bases in between. The CDR3 totals 15 residues. Germline values: CDR1 MNHNS, CDR2 SASEGT. CDR3 sequence (DNA): TGTGCCAGCAGCTTTGGAACCGGTACTGGAAACACCATATATTTT. This translates into CASSFGTGTGNTIYF.

This clonotype occurred a few times. Here the CDR3 reads CAISESGNYGYTF. The DNA of the CDR3 is TGTGCCATCAGTGAGTCGGGGAACTATGGCTACACCTTC. This chain links TRBV10-3 with TRBJ1-2, with D hard to call. Trimming pared 0 bases from V and 2 bases from J, leaving 4 bases between. There are 13 residues in the CDR3. Germline values: CDR1 ENHRY, CDR2 SYGVKD.

Many counts were recorded for this clonotype. The chain joins TRBV2 to TRBJ2-3; no reliable D call. In germline, CDR1 is SNHLY, CDR2 FYNNEI. The V and J ends lost 7 bases and 1 base respectively, with 15 bases between them. The CDR3 length is 15 residues. CDR3 nucleotides: TGTGCCAGCACTGGGCTGGGTAGAGGCACAGATACGCAGTATTTT. Its protein is CASTGLGRGTDTQYF.

This clonotype was observed a handful of times. The CDR3 here is CASSSGKAQYF. In DNA form, the CDR3 reads TGTGCCAGCAGTTCCGGCAAGGCGCAGTATTTT. The chain links TRBV12-3 or TRBV12-4 to TRBJ2-3, with unresolved D. V dropped 4 bases and J dropped 10 bases, with 9 bases sitting between them. This CDR3 is built from 11 residues.

This clonotype was observed many times. This chain links TRBV4-2 with TRBJ2-1; D might be TRBD2 (5 bases). Trimming shortened V by 0 bases and J by 5 bases, and 14 bases separated the two germline ends. CDR1 is LGHNA and CDR2 is YNFKEQ in the germline V gene. This CDR3 contains 16 residues. The CDR3 reads CASSQELGGHNNEQFF. CDR3 nucleotides: TGTGCCAGCAGCCAAGAACTTGGAGGTCATAACAATGAGCAGTTCTTC.

This clonotype was found a few times. The chain carries TRBV6-1 and TRBJ2-7; a weak D match, TRBD1 (6 bases). This CDR3 region has 15 residues. Trimming removed 6 bases from V and 0 bases from J, with 15 bases in between. Germline assignment: CDR1 MNHNS and CDR2 SASEGT. Here the CDR3 reads CASSPDSWSSYEQYF. CDR3 bases: TGTGCCAGCAGCCCGGACAGTTGGAGCTCCTACGAGCAGTACTTC.

The CDR3 DNA follows: TGTGCCAGCAGTGAATGGGACTCCTACAATGAGCAGTTCTTC. It is translated as CASSEWDSYNEQFF. This chain joins TRBV25-1 and TRBJ2-1, with D unclear. The CDR3 is made up of 14 amino acids. The germline V gene encodes CDR1 MGHDK and CDR2 SYGVNS. The germline V and J ends were trimmed by 1 base and 0 bases, with 4 bases remaining between them.

A note on this clonotype: Sequence at one end of the junction differs from germline and may be a read error. The CDR3 DNA sequence: TGTGCCAGCAGCTTAGGCGGGGACCGTACTTGCTTC. It is translated as CASSLGGDRTCF. The chain is built from TRBV5-6 and TRBJ2-7; TRBD2 might be the D (6 bases). Per germline, CDR1 SGHDT and CDR2 YYEEEE. The CDR3 spans 12 residues.

This clonotype was seen a handful of times. The rearrangement links TRBV12-3 or TRBV12-4 to TRBJ2-3; TRBD1 is a possible D gene (5 bases). This CDR3 has 16 residues. The V end was cut by 5 bases, the J end by 3 bases, with 18 bases between. The CDR3 nucleotides read TGTGCCAGCAGTCCGCAGGGCGCTGTCCCTACAGATACGCAGTATTTT. Its protein product is CASSPQGAVPTDTQYF.

This clonotype has just a few counts. The gene calls are TRBV6-1 and TRBJ2-1; D gene ambiguous. With 7 bases removed from V and 0 bases from J, the gap between germline ends came to 13 bases. The CDR3 is 15 amino acids. CDR1 is MNHNS, CDR2 SASEGT, per germline. The DNA of the CDR3 is TGTGCCAGCACCAGGAACTCGGGCTCCTACAATGAGCAGTTCTTC. Translation: CASTRNSGSYNEQFF.

The V gene is TRBV11-2, the J gene TRBJ2-1; no reliable D call. Trimming took off 0 bases at V and 2 bases at J, with 8 bases between the two ends. The CDR3 length is 15 residues. The V gene's germline CDR1 is SGHAT and CDR2 FQNNGV. CDR3 loop: CASSLEFPPYNEQFF. CDR3 nucleotide sequence: TGTGCCAGCAGCTTAGAATTTCCCCCCTACAATGAGCAGTTCTTC.

This clonotype was detected only once. The rearrangement links TRBV20-1 to TRBJ2-5; D is unresolved. This CDR3 has 13 residues. CDR1 DFQATT and CDR2 SNEGSKA come from the germline V gene (reference sequence). V shed 1 base and J shed 5 bases, with 11 bases lying between them. The DNA for the CDR3 is TGCAGTGCTAGAGGCAACAGTCTGGAGACCCAGTACTTC. This gives the protein CSARGNSLETQYF.

This clonotype has a handful of counts. J is TRBJ2-7 and V is TRBV19, with TRBD2 matching over 9 bases. Germline V gene lookup returns CDR1 LNHDA and CDR2 SQIVND (reference sequence). Unmatched junction bases numbered 18, after V lost 4 bases and J lost 5 bases. CDR3 size: 18 residues. The CDR3: CASSNPSGIPLLAHEQYV. The CDR3 DNA reads TGTGCCAGTAGTAACCCTAGCGGGATACCCCTTCTCGCTCACGAGCAGTACGTC.

This sequence joins TRBV10-3 and TRBJ2-7, with D tentatively TRBD1 or TRBD2 (5 bases each). V was clipped by 4 bases and J by 0 bases, with 13 bases between them. Germline V gene lookup returns CDR1 ENHRY and CDR2 SYGVKD. This CDR3 contains 15 residues. The CDR3 DNA reads TGTGCCATCAGTGCGGGGACGGGAAGCTCCTACGAGCAGTACGTC. Its protein is CAISAGTGSSYEQYV.

V and J are TRBV5-1 and TRBJ2-5; possible D gene TRBD2, 5 bases. V lost 0 bases and J lost 4, with 7 bases in between. Germline values: CDR1 SGHRS, CDR2 YFSETQ. This CDR3 has 13 residues. The CDR3 sequence: CASSLGEPETQYF. The DNA of the CDR3 is TGCGCCAGCAGCTTGGGGGAGCCAGAGACCCAGTACTTC.

Ten or more counts support this clonotype. The chain has TRBV5-1 and TRBJ2-1; 9 nucleotides match TRBD1. The V gene end was trimmed by 4 bases and the J gene end by 3 bases; junction bases not matched to a gene: 5. Germline V gene sequence: CDR1 SGHRS, CDR2 YFSETQ. This CDR3 is built from 15 residues. CDR3 sequence: CASSQGQGNYNEQFF. The CDR3 DNA reads as TGCGCCAGCAGCCAAGGACAGGGGAACTACAATGAGCAGTTCTTC.

This clonotype was detected only once. The chain carries TRBV6-1 and TRBJ2-7; TRBD1 agrees at 9 bases. Germline trimming cut 6 bases from V and 6 bases from J; bases unmatched to any gene: 9. In germline, CDR1 is MNHNS, CDR2 SASEGT. The CDR3 spans 14 residues. The CDR3 region is CASSLGGGQGEQYV. DNA for the CDR3: TGTGCCAGCAGCCTTGGGGGGGGACAGGGCGAGCAGTACGTC.